A single sample gave rise to the 7 T cell receptor beta chains below, sequenced in a study of T cell repertoires in cytomegalovirus infection. No antigens are known for them. TCRdb passed the reads through MiXCR, listing each CDR3 protein once. The table has about 920,000 distinct CDR3 sequences, approximately 31% seen once; the top ten hold 13%. Sequenced here: cultured CD8+ T cells from PBMCs, sampled from culture after CMV antigen stimulation. The source is a human donor in good health (CMV status not recorded). Some clones in this sample may be carry-over from other donors' samples.

Of note for this clonotype: This may be a read error: a much more frequent sequence differs by one nucleotide. V usage is TRBV12-3 or TRBV12-4 and J usage is TRBJ1-2, with 7 nucleotides matching TRBD1. The CDR3 consists of 16 residues. The CDR3 loop is CASIEGTAMSNYDYTF. CDR3 sequence (DNA): TGTGCCAGCATCGAAGGGACAGCTATGAGTAACTATGACTACACCTTC.

This sequence joins TRBV20-1 and TRBJ1-1; no clear D. Germline-derived CDR1 and CDR2 are DFQATT and SNEGSKA (reference sequence). Trimming stripped 3 bases from V and 5 bases from J, with 16 bases between. This CDR3 region has 14 residues. This CDR3 reads CSASAPAPGTEAFF. CDR3 in DNA: TGCAGTGCTAGTGCCCCCGCACCCGGTACTGAAGCTTTCTTT.

This chain links TRBV7-6 with TRBJ2-7; D could derive from TRBD1 or TRBD2 (5 bases each). Germline CDR1 is SGHVS and CDR2 is FNYEAQ. The CDR3 has 15 amino acids. The V end lost 5 bases, the J end lost 5 bases, and 19 bases lay between the germline ends. The CDR3 DNA sequence: TGTGCCAGCAGCCCACCGAGGGGCCCGATGAACGAGCAGTACTTC. Translated, it gives CASSPPRGPMNEQYF.

V and J are TRBV27 and TRBJ2-7; tentatively, D is TRBD1 or TRBD2 (5 bases each). This CDR3 has 15 amino acids. Trimming pared 3 bases from V and 2 bases from J, leaving 14 bases between. Germline V CDR1 and CDR2: MNHEY, SMNVEV (reference sequence). DNA of the CDR3: TGTGCCAGCAGTTTTGGGGGAACAGTTACCTACGAGCAGTACGTC. Its translation: CASSFGGTVTYEQYV.

This chain connects TRBV7-9 to TRBJ1-1; 8 bases match TRBD1. Germline values: CDR1 SEHNR, CDR2 FQNEAQ (reference sequence). The CDR3 extends over 14 amino acids. J gave up 1 base and V 11 bases, and 9 bases lay outside the gene matches. Written as DNA, the CDR3 is TGTGCCGTTTCAGGGGGCGCGTGGAACACTGAAGCTTTCTTT. It codes for CAVSGGAWNTEAFF.

The chain carries TRBV6-5 and TRBJ1-5; unclear D gene. The CDR3 sequence is 13 residues long. V was clipped by 0 bases and J by 4 bases, with 4 bases between them. CDR1 is MNHEY and CDR2 is SVGAGI in the germline V gene. The CDR3 is CASSYSYNQPQHF. The CDR3 bases are TGTGCCAGCAGTTACTCGTATAATCAGCCCCAGCATTTT.

This clonotype was detected many times. The junction and the germline gene differ at one end; a read error may be behind it. The V gene is TRBV12-3 or TRBV12-4, the J gene TRBJ1-2; 7 nucleotides agree with TRBD1. The length of the CDR3 is 14 residues. CDR3 sequence (DNA): TGTGCCAGCAGCTTAGGCGGGACAGCCTATGGCTACACCTTC. This translates into CASSLGGTAYGYTF.